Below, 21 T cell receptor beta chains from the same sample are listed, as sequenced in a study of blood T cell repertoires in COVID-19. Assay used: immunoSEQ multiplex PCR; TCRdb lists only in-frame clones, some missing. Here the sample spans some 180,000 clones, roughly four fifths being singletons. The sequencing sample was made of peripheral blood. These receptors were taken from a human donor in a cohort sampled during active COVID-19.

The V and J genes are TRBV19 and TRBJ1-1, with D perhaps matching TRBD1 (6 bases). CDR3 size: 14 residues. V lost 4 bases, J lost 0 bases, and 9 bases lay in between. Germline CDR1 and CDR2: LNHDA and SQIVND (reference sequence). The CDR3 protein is CASSRGDMNTEAFF. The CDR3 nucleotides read TGTGCCAGTAGTAGAGGGGACATGAACACTGAAGCTTTCTTT.

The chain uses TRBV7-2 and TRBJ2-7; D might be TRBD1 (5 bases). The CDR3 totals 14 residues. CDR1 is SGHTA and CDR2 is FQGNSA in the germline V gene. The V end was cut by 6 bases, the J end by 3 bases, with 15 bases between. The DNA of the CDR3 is TGTGCCAGCAGTTTCGACAGCATTGGCTACGAGCAGTACTTC. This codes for CASSFDSIGYEQYF. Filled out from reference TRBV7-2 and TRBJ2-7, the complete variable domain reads GAGVSQSPSNKVTEKGKDVELRCDPISGHTALYWYRQSLGQGLEFLIYFQGNSAPDKSGLPSDRFSAERTGGSVSTLTIQRTQQEDSAVYLCASSFDSIGYEQYFGPGTRLTVT.

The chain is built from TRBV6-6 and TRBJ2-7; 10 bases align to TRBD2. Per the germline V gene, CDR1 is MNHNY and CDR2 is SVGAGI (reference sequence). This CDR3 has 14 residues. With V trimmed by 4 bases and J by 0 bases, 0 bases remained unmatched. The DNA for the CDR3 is TGTGCCAGCAGTTGGACTAGCGGCTCCTACGAGCAGTACTTC. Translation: CASSWTSGSYEQYF.

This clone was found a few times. Written as DNA, the CDR3 is TGTGCCAGCAGTGAAGGGATGGCAGGGGCCTCACCCCTCCACTTT. It is translated as CASSEGMAGASPLHF. The chain combines TRBV2 with TRBJ1-6; a weak D match, TRBD1 (6 bases). Per the germline V gene, CDR1 is SNHLY and CDR2 is FYNNEI. The CDR3 has 15 residues. V was clipped by 1 base and J by 10 bases, with 14 bases between them.

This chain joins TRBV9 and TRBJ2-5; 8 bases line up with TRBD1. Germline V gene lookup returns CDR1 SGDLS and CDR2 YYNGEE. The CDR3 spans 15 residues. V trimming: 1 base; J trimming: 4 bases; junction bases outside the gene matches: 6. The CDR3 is CASSVQGAVGETQYF. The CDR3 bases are TGTGCCAGCAGCGTACAGGGGGCGGTAGGAGAGACCCAGTACTTC.

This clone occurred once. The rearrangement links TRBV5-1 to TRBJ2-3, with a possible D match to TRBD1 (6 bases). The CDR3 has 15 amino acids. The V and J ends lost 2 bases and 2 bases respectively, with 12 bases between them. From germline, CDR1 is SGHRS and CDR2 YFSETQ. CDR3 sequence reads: CASSLTGIYTDTQYF. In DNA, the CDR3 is TGCGCCAGCAGCTTAACAGGGATATACACAGATACGCAGTATTTT.

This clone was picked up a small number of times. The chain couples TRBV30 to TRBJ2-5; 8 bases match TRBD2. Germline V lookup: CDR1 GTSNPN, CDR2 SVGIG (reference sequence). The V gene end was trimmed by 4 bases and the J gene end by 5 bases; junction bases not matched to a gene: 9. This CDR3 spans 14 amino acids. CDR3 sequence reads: CAWMFSGAGETQYF. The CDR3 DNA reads TGTGCCTGGATGTTTAGCGGGGCGGGGGAGACCCAGTACTTC.

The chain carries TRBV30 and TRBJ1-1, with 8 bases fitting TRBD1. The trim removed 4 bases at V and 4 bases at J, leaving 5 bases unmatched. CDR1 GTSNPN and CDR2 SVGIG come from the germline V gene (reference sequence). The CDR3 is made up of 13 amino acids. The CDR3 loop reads CAWTQGAGTEAFF. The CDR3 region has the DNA TGTGCCTGGACGCAGGGGGCGGGCACTGAAGCTTTCTTT.

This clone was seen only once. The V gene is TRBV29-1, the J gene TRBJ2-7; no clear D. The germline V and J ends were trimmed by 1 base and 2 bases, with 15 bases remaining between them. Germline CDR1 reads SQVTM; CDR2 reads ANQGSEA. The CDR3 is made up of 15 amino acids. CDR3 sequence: CSVEAGPDSPYEQYF. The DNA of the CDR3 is TGCAGCGTTGAAGCTGGGCCAGATTCCCCCTACGAGCAGTACTTC.

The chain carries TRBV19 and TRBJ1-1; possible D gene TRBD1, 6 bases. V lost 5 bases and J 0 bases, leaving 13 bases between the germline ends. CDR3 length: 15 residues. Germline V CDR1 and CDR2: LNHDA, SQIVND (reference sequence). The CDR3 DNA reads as TGTGCCAGTAGTCCCAGACAGGATCTGAACACTGAAGCTTTCTTT. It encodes CASSPRQDLNTEAFF.

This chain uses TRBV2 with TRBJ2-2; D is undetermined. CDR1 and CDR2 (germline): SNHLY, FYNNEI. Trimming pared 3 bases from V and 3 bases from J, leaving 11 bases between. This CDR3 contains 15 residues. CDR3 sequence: CASSELGEDTGELFF. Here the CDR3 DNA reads TGTGCCAGCAGTGAGCTCGGTGAGGACACCGGGGAGCTGTTTTTT. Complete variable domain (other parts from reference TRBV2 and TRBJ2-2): EPEVTQTPSHQVTQMGQEVILRCVPISNHLYFYWYRQILGQKVEFLVSFYNNEISEKSEIFDDQFSVERPDGSNFTLKIRSTKLEDSAMYFCASSELGEDTGELFFGEGSRLTVL.

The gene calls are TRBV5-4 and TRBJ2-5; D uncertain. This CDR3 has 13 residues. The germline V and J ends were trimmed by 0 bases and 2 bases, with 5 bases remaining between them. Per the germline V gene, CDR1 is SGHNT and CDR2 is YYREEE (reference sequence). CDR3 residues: CASSLGLQETQYF. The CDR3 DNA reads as TGTGCCAGCAGCTTGGGACTTCAAGAGACCCAGTACTTC.

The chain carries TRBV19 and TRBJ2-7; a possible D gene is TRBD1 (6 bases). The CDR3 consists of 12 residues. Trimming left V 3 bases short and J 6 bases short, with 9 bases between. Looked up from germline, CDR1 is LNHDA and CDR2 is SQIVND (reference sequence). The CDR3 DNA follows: TGTGCCAGTAGTATCCAGGGGACCGAGCAGTACTTC. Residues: CASSIQGTEQYF.

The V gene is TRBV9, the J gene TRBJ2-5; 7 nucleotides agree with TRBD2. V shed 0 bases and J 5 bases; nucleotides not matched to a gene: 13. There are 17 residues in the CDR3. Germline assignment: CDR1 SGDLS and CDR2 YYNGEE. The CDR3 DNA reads TGTGCCAGCAGCGTAGCTACGGGATCGGGGGGTCAGGAGACCCAGTACTTC. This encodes CASSVATGSGGQETQYF.

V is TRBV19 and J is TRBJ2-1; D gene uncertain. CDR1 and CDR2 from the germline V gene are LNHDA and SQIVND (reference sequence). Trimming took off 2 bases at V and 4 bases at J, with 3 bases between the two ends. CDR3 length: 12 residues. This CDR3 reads CASSISYNEQFF. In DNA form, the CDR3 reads TGTGCCAGTAGTATATCTTACAATGAGCAGTTCTTC.

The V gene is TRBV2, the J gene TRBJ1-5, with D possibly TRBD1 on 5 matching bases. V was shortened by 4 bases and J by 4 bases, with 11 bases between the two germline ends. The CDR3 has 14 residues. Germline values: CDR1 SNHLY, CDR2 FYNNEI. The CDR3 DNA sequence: TGTGCCAGCAGTGCCTCCGACAGAAATCAGCCCCAGCATTTT. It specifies CASSASDRNQPQHF.

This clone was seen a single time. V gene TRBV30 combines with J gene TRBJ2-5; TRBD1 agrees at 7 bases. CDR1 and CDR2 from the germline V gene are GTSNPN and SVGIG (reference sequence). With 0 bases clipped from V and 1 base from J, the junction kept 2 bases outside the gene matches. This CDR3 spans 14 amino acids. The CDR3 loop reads CAWSVGGPQETQYF. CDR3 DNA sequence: TGTGCCTGGAGTGTAGGGGGCCCCCAAGAGACCCAGTACTTC.

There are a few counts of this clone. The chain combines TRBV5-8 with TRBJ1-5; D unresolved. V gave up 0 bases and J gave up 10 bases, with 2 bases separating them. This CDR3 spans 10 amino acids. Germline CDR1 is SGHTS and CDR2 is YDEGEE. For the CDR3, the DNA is TGTGCCAGCAGCTTGGCACCCCAGCATTTT. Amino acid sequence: CASSLAPQHF.

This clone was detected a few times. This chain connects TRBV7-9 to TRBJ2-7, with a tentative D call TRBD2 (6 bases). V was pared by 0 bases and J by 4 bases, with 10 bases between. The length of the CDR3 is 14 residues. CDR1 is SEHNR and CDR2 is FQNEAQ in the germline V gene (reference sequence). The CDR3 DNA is TGTGCCAGCAGCTTAGCCGCGGCGGGGTACGAGCAGTACTTC. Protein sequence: CASSLAAAGYEQYF.

CDR3 region: CASSLGPRGLPNEKLFF. As DNA, the CDR3 is TGTGCCAGCAGCTTGGGTCCCAGGGGGCTTCCTAATGAAAAACTGTTTTTT. The chain combines TRBV5-6 with TRBJ1-4; TRBD1 matches 8 bases. The CDR3 length is 17 residues. V trimming: 0 bases; J trimming: 3 bases; junction bases outside the gene matches: 7. The germline V gene encodes CDR1 SGHDT and CDR2 YYEEEE.

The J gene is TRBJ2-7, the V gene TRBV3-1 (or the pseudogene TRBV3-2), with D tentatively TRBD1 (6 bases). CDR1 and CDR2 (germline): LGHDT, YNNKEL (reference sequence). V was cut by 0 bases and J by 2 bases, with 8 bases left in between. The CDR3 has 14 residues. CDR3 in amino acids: CASSQDQGPYEQYF. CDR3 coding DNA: TGTGCCAGCAGCCAAGATCAGGGGCCCTACGAGCAGTACTTC.